These 20 T cell receptor beta chains share one sample of origin, sequenced in a study of blood T cells in healthy people across ages (dated by TCRdb to between 2014 and 2017). The receptor library was made with 5' RACE. TCRdb records Illumina HiSeq 2500 as the sequencer. A second PCR of roughly 6 to 12 cycles was performed with a sample-barcoded 5' primer and a J-beta primer mix. TCRdb took the public reads, trimmed them with fastp at Q25, ran MiXCR for clone calling and kept in-frame beta chains. Under each unique CDR3 protein, matching rows form one entry showing the most common genes and DNA. The sample data list roughly 800,000 distinct CDR3 sequences, and roughly 25% of these were observed just once. In total, the top ten clones hold around 3% of the sample. These data were also filed under a second study, of T cells of mothers and their children.

The sequenced material came from blood. The receptors derive from a boy younger than 18 in good health.

V and J are TRBV11-2 and TRBJ2-2; 11 bases match TRBD2. Losses at the gene ends were 5 bases for V and 5 bases for J; bases not matched to a gene: 7. From germline, CDR1 is SGHAT and CDR2 FQNNGV. The CDR3 loop spans 16 amino acids. The CDR3 sequence is CASSLSTSGETGELFF. As DNA, the CDR3 is TGTGCCAGCAGCCTCTCGACTAGCGGGGAAACCGGGGAGCTGTTTTTT.

The chain joins TRBV25-1 to TRBJ2-3; 7 bases map to TRBD2. This CDR3 is 16 amino acids long. CDR1 and CDR2 (germline): MGHDK, SYGVNS. Trimming cost V 3 bases and J 2 bases; bases outside gene matches: 8. DNA for the CDR3: TGTGCCAGCAGTGATAGATCGGGAGGATACACAGATACGCAGTATTTT. Its translation: CASSDRSGGYTDTQYF.

CDR3 DNA: TGTGCCAGCAGTGGATTCCGGGGAGATCAGAACTATGGCTACACCTTC. It codes for CASSGFRGDQNYGYTF. V and J are TRBV25-1 and TRBJ1-2; unclear D gene. Trimming removed 4 bases at V and 2 bases at J, with 17 bases between. Germline CDR1 and CDR2: MGHDK and SYGVNS. The CDR3 sequence is 16 residues long.

This rearrangement joins TRBV3-1 to TRBJ2-1; 9 bases align to TRBD2. The CDR3 totals 15 residues. V was pared by 7 bases and J by 4 bases, with 8 bases of the junction left unmatched. CDR1 and CDR2 (germline): LGHDT, YNNKEL (reference sequence). This CDR3 is CASNRGGAGYNEQFF. The CDR3 DNA reads TGTGCCAGCAACCGCGGGGGGGCCGGGTACAATGAGCAGTTCTTC.

This clonotype was observed a handful of times. This sequence may be a read error, since a much larger clone differs from it by one base. The V and J genes are TRBV7-3 and TRBJ2-5, with D tentatively TRBD2 (6 bases). Germline loops: CDR1 SGHTA, CDR2 FQGTGA. V lost 5 bases, J lost 3 bases, and 10 bases lay in between. This CDR3 has 13 residues. In DNA, the CDR3 is TGTGCCAGCAGCCGGGACTGGGAAGAGACCCAGTACTTC. Translating gives CASSRDWEETQYF.

The V gene is TRBV7-2, the J gene TRBJ2-2, with 7 bases lining up with TRBD1. This CDR3 comprises 15 residues. Germline V gives CDR1 SGHTA, CDR2 FQGNSA. Trimming cost V 3 bases and J 6 bases; bases outside gene matches: 7. The CDR3 nucleotides read TGTGCCAGCAGCTTTTGGACAGGCGTGGCCGGGGAGCTGTTTTTT. Protein product: CASSFWTGVAGELFF.

There are a few counts of this clonotype. A junction end diverges from the germline sequence, so it may reflect a read error. The J gene is TRBJ2-5, the V gene TRBV29-1; TRBD1 is a possible D gene (8 bases). This CDR3 contains 13 residues. The V gene's germline CDR1 is SQVTM and CDR2 ANQGSEA. CDR3 sequence (DNA): TGCAGCGTTGAAGAAACAGGGGGAGGGGAGCAGCACTTC. Its protein is CSVEETGGGEQHF. Variable domain in full (rest from reference TRBV29-1 and TRBJ2-5): SAVISQKPSRDICQRGTSLTIQCQVDSQVTMMFWYRQQPGQSLTLIATANQGSEATYESGFVIDKFPISRPNLTFSTLTVSNMSPEDSSIYLCSVEETGGGEQHFGPGTRLLVL.

As regards this clonotype: A junction boundary mismatches the germline segment, possibly from a read error. This rearrangement joins TRBV15 to TRBJ1-2; the D gene is possibly TRBD1 (5 bases). The CDR3 consists of 11 residues. The V gene's germline CDR1 is LNHNV and CDR2 YYDKDF (reference sequence). CDR3 coding DNA: TGTGCCACCACCAGACGGAAGGGGTCCACCTTC. It is translated as CATTRRKGSTF.

The chain uses TRBV11-2 and TRBJ2-4, with no clear D. The V gene's germline CDR1 is SGHAT and CDR2 FQNNGV. The CDR3 has 14 amino acids. Trimming removed 6 bases at V and 2 bases at J, with 11 bases between. The DNA for the CDR3 is TGTGCCAGCAGGCCCTCGAGGACCAAAAACATTCAGTACTTC. This gives the protein CASRPSRTKNIQYF.

The J gene is TRBJ2-7, the V gene TRBV7-9; tentatively, D is TRBD1 (6 bases). This CDR3 is built from 17 residues. Germline V gene sequence: CDR1 SEHNR, CDR2 FQNEAQ (reference sequence). V shed 4 bases and J shed 3 bases, with 22 bases lying between them. The DNA of the CDR3 is TGTGCCAGCAGCTACGCCCCCCTGACAGGTGGAGACTACGAGCAGTACTTC. It specifies CASSYAPLTGGDYEQYF.

The CDR3 region has the DNA TGTGCCTGGGCGGACGTCGGAAAATCCTACAATGAGCAGTTCTTC. Encoded protein: CAWADVGKSYNEQFF. The chain joins TRBV30 to TRBJ2-5; D is ambiguous. The J call is uncertain, as TRBJ2-1 better fits the DNA end. The V gene's germline CDR1 is GTSNPN and CDR2 SVGIG (reference sequence). The CDR3 has 15 amino acids.

The sample holds many counts of this clonotype. The gene calls are TRBV6-5 and TRBJ2-5; TRBD2 agrees at 8 bases. Trimming removed 6 bases from V and 4 bases from J; junction bases left unmatched: 1. The germline V gene encodes CDR1 MNHEY and CDR2 SVGAGI. The CDR3 is 12 residues long. The CDR3 coding sequence is TGTGCCAGCAGGAGCGGGGGAGAGACCCAGTACTTC. It codes for CASRSGGETQYF.

A few counts support this clonotype. The V call is TRBV6-5, the J call TRBJ1-1, with 7 nucleotides matching TRBD1. The CDR3 is made up of 13 amino acids. V was clipped by 5 bases and J by 5 bases; unmatched bases: 5. Germline CDR1 and CDR2: MNHEY and SVGAGI. CDR3 coding DNA: TGTGCCAGCAGTAGTGACAGGGTAACTGAAGCTTTCTTT. Its protein product is CASSSDRVTEAFF.

The rearrangement uses TRBV5-1 and TRBJ2-5, with D uncertain. The end of the DNA aligns better with TRBJ2-7, so the J call may be wrong. CDR1 is SGHRS and CDR2 is YFSETQ in the germline V gene. CDR3 length: 17 amino acids. The CDR3: CASSTTGGVTRPYEQYF. In nucleotides, the CDR3 is TGCGCCAGCAGCACTACCGGTGGGGTAACCCGACCCTACGAGCAGTACTTC.

The gene calls are TRBV3-1 and TRBJ1-2; D is possibly TRBD1 (5 bases). Trimming stripped 0 bases from V and 2 bases from J, with 13 bases between. Germline V lookup: CDR1 LGHDT, CDR2 YNNKEL (reference sequence). The CDR3 runs 16 residues. CDR3 in DNA: TGTGCCAGCAGCCAAGATTTGGGGGGATGGAACTATGGCTACACCTTC. It encodes CASSQDLGGWNYGYTF.

The sample holds many counts of this clonotype. The chain recombines TRBV20-1 with TRBJ2-5, with a weak D call TRBD1 (7 bases). Trimming cost V 8 bases and J 5 bases, with 12 bases left between them. Germline V gives CDR1 DFQATT, CDR2 SNEGSKA (reference sequence). This CDR3 comprises 11 residues. CDR3 region: CSPRGVETQYF. CDR3 coding DNA: TGCAGTCCCAGGGGGGTCGAGACCCAGTACTTC.

Only one count was recorded for this clonotype. One end of the junction is discordant with germline, which a read error may explain. The J gene is TRBJ2-5, the V gene TRBV5-1, with 10 bases fitting TRBD1. Germline V CDR1 and CDR2: SGHRS, YFSETQ. The CDR3 spans 16 residues. The CDR3 DNA sequence: TGCGCCAGCAGCTTATCGGGACAGGGGAACCAAGAGGCCCAGTACTTC. Translated: CASSLSGQGNQEAQYF.

This clonotype has just a few counts. The chain recombines TRBV9 with TRBJ1-2; possibly TRBD1 for D (6 bases). Between the trimmed V and J ends, which lost 0 bases and 5 bases, there was a span of 14 bases. The CDR3 is 15 amino acids. Germline V gene lookup returns CDR1 SGDLS and CDR2 YYNGEE. CDR3 region: CASSVEPGEGYGYTF. The CDR3 region has the DNA TGTGCCAGCAGCGTAGAACCAGGGGAAGGATATGGCTACACCTTC. The full variable domain, with the rest looked up from reference TRBV9 and TRBJ1-2, is DSGVTQTPKHLITATGQRVTLRCSPRSGDLSVYWYQQSLDQGLQFLIQYYNGEERAKGNILERFSAQQFPDLHSELNLSSLELGDSALYFCASSVEPGEGYGYTFGSGTRLTVV.

In this sample, this clonotype turned up a few times. The chain uses TRBV10-3 and TRBJ2-4, with D perhaps TRBD2 (5 bases). V was trimmed by 4 bases and J by 9 bases, leaving 16 bases between them. Germline values: CDR1 ENHRY, CDR2 SYGVKD. This CDR3 spans 14 amino acids. CDR3 sequence: CAISASGGLGIQYF. DNA for the CDR3: TGTGCCATCAGTGCCTCCGGAGGCCTCGGCATTCAGTACTTC.

This clonotype turned up a few times. V and J are TRBV12-3 or TRBV12-4 and TRBJ2-5; TRBD1 matches 7 bases. The CDR3 totals 12 residues. V was pared by 8 bases and J by 5 bases, with 5 bases of the junction left unmatched. CDR3 loop: CASGRGMETQYF. The CDR3 DNA follows: TGTGCCAGCGGCAGGGGGATGGAGACCCAGTACTTC.